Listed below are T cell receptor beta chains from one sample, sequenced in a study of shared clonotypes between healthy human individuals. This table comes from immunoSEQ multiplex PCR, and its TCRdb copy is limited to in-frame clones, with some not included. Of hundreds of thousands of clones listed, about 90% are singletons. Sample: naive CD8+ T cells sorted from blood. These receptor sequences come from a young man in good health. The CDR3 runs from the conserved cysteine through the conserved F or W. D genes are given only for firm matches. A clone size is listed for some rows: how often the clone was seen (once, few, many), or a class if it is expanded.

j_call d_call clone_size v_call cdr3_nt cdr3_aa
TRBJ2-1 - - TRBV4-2 TGTGCCAGCAGCCAAGATCGGGTGCGGGATTCCTACAATGAGCAGTTCTTC CASSQDRVRDSYNEQFF
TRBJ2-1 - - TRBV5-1 TGCGCCAGCTCGGGGGCGTACTCCTACAATGAGCAGTTCTTC CASSGAYSYNEQFF
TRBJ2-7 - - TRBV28 TGTGCCAGCAGTTTATTGTTCGGTGGGCGGGGCTACGAGCAGTACTTC CASSLLFGGRGYEQYF
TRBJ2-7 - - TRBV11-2 TGTGCCAGCTGCGCCGGGACTTCTATTCACGAGCAGTACTTC CASCAGTSIHEQYF
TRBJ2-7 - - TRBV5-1 TGCGCCAGCAGCTTCGACTCGGTAGCTAACGAGCAGTACTTC CASSFDSVANEQYF
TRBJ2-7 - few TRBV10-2 TGCGCCAGCAGTGACTCCAGGTACGAGCAGTACTTC CASSDSRYEQYF
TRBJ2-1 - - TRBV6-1 TGTGCCAGCAGTCGGGAGTCGGGGTACAATGAGCAGTTCTTC CASSRESGYNEQFF
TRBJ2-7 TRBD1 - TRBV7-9 TGTGCCAGCAGCGCCGGACAGGGGGCTAAGCAGTACTTC CASSAGQGAKQYF
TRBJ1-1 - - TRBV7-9 TGTGCCAGCGGGTGGGGAGGGACCAACACTGAAGCTTTCTTT CASGWGGTNTEAFF
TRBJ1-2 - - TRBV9 TGTGCCAGCAGCGGACGCCATGGCTACACCTTC CASSGRHGYTF
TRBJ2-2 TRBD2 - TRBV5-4 TGTGCCAGCAGCTTGGGGCGGGAGGCCAACACCGGGGAGCTGTTTTTT CASSLGREANTGELFF
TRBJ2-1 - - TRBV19 TGTGCCAGTAGTAATTTTACGGGCTCCTACAATGAGCAGTTCTTC CASSNFTGSYNEQFF
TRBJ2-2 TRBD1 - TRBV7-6 TGTGCCAGCAGCTCCGGACAGGCGGTGAGGGAGCTGTTTTTT CASSSGQAVRELFF
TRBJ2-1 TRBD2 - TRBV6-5 TGTGCCAGCAGTAATAGCGGGAGGGCCGCCAATGAGCAGTTCTTC CASSNSGRAANEQFF
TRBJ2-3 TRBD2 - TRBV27 TGTGCCAGCAGTGAGGGACTAGCGAGCACAGATACGCAGTATTTT CASSEGLASTDTQYF
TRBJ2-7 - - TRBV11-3 TGTGCCAGCAGCTTACGGGAGGGGGCCGACGAGCAGTACTTC CASSLREGADEQYF
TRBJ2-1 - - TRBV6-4 TGTGCCAGCAGTGACTCATGGGGATTCGACAATGAGCAGTTCTTC CASSDSWGFDNEQFF
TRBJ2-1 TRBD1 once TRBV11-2 TGTGCCAGCAGCTCCAGTGGGACAGGGAACTACAATGAGCAGTTCTTC CASSSSGTGNYNEQFF
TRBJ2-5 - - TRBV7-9 TGTGCCAGCAGCTTAGAAGTCGACCCCAGAAGAGAGACCCAGTACTTC CASSLEVDPRRETQYF
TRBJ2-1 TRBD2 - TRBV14 TGTGCCAGCAGCCAAGTTGTCAGGACTAGCGGGTACAATGAGCAGTTCTTC CASSQVVRTSGYNEQFF
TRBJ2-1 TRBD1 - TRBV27 TGTGCCAGCAGTTTATCCCCAGGGGGCAATGAGCAGTTCTTC CASSLSPGGNEQFF
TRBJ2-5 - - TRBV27 TGTGCCAGCAGCCCCGGGCAGGGGGAGACCCAGTACTTC CASSPGQGETQYF
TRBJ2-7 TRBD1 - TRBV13 TGTGCCAGCGCTAGACAGGGTCTCGACGAGCAGTACTTC CASARQGLDEQYF
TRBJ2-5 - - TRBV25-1 TGTGCCAGCAGTGGACAGGTGCTAGGAGAGACCCAGTACTTC CASSGQVLGETQYF
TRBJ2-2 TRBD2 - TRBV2 TGTGCCAGTAGATTGGGACTAGCGGGAGACACCGGGGAGCTGTTTTTT CASRLGLAGDTGELFF
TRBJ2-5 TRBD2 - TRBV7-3 TGTGCCAGCAGCTTAAATACGGGTAGCGGGAGGGCATCAGAGACCCAGTACTTC CASSLNTGSGRASETQYF
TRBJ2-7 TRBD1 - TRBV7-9 TGTGCCAGCAGTTCCGGGACAGGCCTTATCGAGCAGTACTTC CASSSGTGLIEQYF
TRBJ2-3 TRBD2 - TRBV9 TGTGCCAGCAGCGCGTTGACTAGCGGGAGCACAGATACGCAGTATTTT CASSALTSGSTDTQYF
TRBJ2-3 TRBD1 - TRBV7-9 TGTGCCAGCAGCCCGCGGACAGGGGCTAGCACAGATACGCAGTATTTT CASSPRTGASTDTQYF
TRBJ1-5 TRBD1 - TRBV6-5 TGTGCCAGCAGTTACCCAGGACAGGGCGGCAATCAGCCCCAGCATTTT CASSYPGQGGNQPQHF
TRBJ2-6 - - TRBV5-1 TGCGCCAGCAGCTTGGAAGTAGCGGACAGGCCGTCGACTGGGGCCAACGTCCTGACTTTC CASSLEVADRPSTGANVLTF
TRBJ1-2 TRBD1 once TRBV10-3 TGTGCCATCAGTGAGAGACAGGGTCGAGGGAACTATGGCTACACCTTC CAISERQGRGNYGYTF
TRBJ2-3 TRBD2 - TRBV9 TGTGCCAGCGACCCCGGACTAGCGGGAGTGAGAGGCACAGATACGCAGTATTTT CASDPGLAGVRGTDTQYF
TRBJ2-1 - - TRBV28 TGTGCCAGCAGTTTTGTAGGTTTCGAGCAGTTCTTC CASSFVGFEQFF
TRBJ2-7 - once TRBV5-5 TGTGCCAGCAGCTTGTCAGGGTTTTACGAGCAGTACTTC CASSLSGFYEQYF
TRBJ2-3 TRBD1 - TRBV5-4 TGTGCCAGCAGCTTCGACAGGGGGCACACAGATACGCAGTATTTT CASSFDRGHTDTQYF
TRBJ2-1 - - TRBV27 TGTGCCAGCAGTTCGAGGGACACCTCCTACAATGAGCAGTTCTTC CASSSRDTSYNEQFF
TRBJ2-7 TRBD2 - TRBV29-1 TGCAGCGTAAGGTCTAGCGGGACCCGCTACGAGCAGTACTTC CSVRSSGTRYEQYF
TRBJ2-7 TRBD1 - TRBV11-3 TGTGCCAGCAGCCATCCGGGACAGGGTGTCTACGAGCAGTACTTC CASSHPGQGVYEQYF
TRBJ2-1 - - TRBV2 TGTGCCAGCAGTGTTATGAGTATGCCCAGTGAGCAGTTCTTC CASSVMSMPSEQFF
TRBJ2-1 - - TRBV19 TGTGCCAGTAGTATAGACTCCGATTGGAGTGAGCAGTTCTTC CASSIDSDWSEQFF